The subject of this entry is one TCR beta chain. This record comes from a study of identical twins. One entry per CDR3 protein, called by TCRdb with MiXCR from the 5' RACE reads. The top ten hold 1.6% of the sample, which has some 600,000 distinct CDR3 sequences, under 8.5% seen once. The CDR3 length is 12 residues. J lost 10 bases, V lost 5 bases, and 5 bases had no gene match. Germline values: CDR1 SGHTA, CDR2 FQGNSA. The data were also submitted as part of a second study, on yellow fever vaccine responses in identical twins.

This chain joins TRBV7-2 and TRBJ2-1; 7 bases match TRBD1. The sample consisted of PBMCs. This clonotype was sampled from a woman in her late teens or twenties in good health. The CDR3 nucleotides read TGTGCCAGCAGCCTCCGACAGGGCGAGCAGTTCTTC. It yields the protein CASSLRQGEQFF.